The 6 T cell receptor beta chains given below trace back to one sample, sequenced in a study of CD8 T cells in Susac syndrome. Random hexamers served to reverse transcribe roughly 0.45 to 1 ug RNA. TCRdb reprocessed the immunoSEQ multiplex PCR reads with MiXCR, giving one entry per CDR3 protein. The sample includes about 130,000 distinct CDR3 sequences, 75% to 90% of them seen just once. Material: CD8+ T cells from PBMCs. All receptors derive from a human donor with multiple sclerosis.

This clonotype was observed a single time. The gene calls are TRBV3-1 and TRBJ2-3, with D perhaps TRBD2 (6 bases). V lost 3 bases to trimming and J lost 4 bases, with 23 bases between them. Germline assignment: CDR1 LGHDT and CDR2 YNNKEL (reference sequence). The CDR3 runs to 18 residues. The CDR3 here is CASSQIPRDWTDSDTQYF. The DNA of the CDR3 is TGTGCCAGCAGCCAGATACCCCGGGACTGGACGGACTCAGATACGCAGTATTTT.

V gene TRBV29-1 combines with J gene TRBJ1-2, with a weak D call TRBD1 (5 bases). Germline-derived CDR1 and CDR2 are SQVTM and ANQGSEA. This CDR3 is 15 amino acids long. Trimming removed 7 bases from V and 0 bases from J, with 18 bases in between. The CDR3 nucleotides read TGCAGCGGAGTAGGGACCAACCCGTCTAACTATGGCTACACCTTC. Its protein product is CSGVGTNPSNYGYTF.

This clonotype was seen a few times. The chain uses TRBV10-3 and TRBJ2-4, with D perhaps TRBD1 or TRBD2 (5 bases each). Germline CDR1 ENHRY, CDR2 SYGVKD. The CDR3 loop spans 15 amino acids. Trimming removed 2 bases from V and 4 bases from J, with 12 bases in between. CDR3: CAISELPGTKNIQYF. CDR3 DNA sequence: TGTGCCATCAGTGAGCTACCGGGGACGAAAAACATTCAGTACTTC.

The chain carries TRBV11-2 and TRBJ2-2; the D is unclear. Per the germline V gene, CDR1 is SGHAT and CDR2 is FQNNGV. The CDR3 extends over 13 amino acids. The V and J ends lost 3 bases and 5 bases respectively, with 7 bases between them. The CDR3 region is CASSLARTGELFF. CDR3 nucleotide sequence: TGTGCCAGCAGCTTGGCCCGAACCGGGGAGCTGTTTTTT.

This clonotype appeared a few times. The CDR3 here is CASSLIPDSYEQYF. CDR3 nucleotides: TGTGCCAGCAGCTTAATCCCTGATTCCTACGAGCAGTACTTC. The gene calls are TRBV7-2 and TRBJ2-7; D call uncertain. The CDR3 runs 14 residues. The ends were cut back, 2 bases at V and 1 base at J, with 9 bases in the middle. Germline V gene sequence: CDR1 SGHTA, CDR2 FQGNSA.

The rearrangement uses TRBV19 and TRBJ2-3; D is ambiguous. V lost 3 bases, J lost 5 bases, and 9 bases lay in between. This CDR3 contains 13 residues. In germline, CDR1 is LNHDA, CDR2 SQIVND (reference sequence). The CDR3 DNA sequence: TGTGCCAGTAGTATGGTGGCTCGAGATACGCAGTATTTT. It codes for CASSMVARDTQYF.